Listed below are T cell receptor beta chains from one sample, sequenced in a study of blood T cells in healthy people across ages. TCRdb redid the calling of the 5' RACE reads with MiXCR, one entry per CDR3 protein. The sample has 870,000 or so distinct CDR3 sequences; around 26% are singletons. Sequenced input: blood. These receptors were collected from a woman aged 80 or older in good health. The CDR3 runs from the conserved cysteine through the conserved F or W. The order of the fields is clone size, V gene, D gene, J gene, CDR3 DNA, CDR3 protein. D genes are given only for firm matches. Size is stated for part of the rows, as once, few or many counts, or as a class when the clone is expanded.

many,TRBV4-3,.,TRBJ2-1,TGCGCCAGCAGCCAAGAATGGAGGGGTGAGCAGTTCTTC,CASSQEWRGEQFF
many,TRBV6-5,.,TRBJ2-7,TGTGCCAGCAGTTATCGGCAGGGGTACGAGCAGTACTTC,CASSYRQGYEQYF
.,TRBV7-3,.,TRBJ1-5,TGTGCCAGCAGCTCTGGCGGTGATCAGCCCCAGCATTTT,CASSSGGDQPQHF
few,TRBV19,TRBD1,TRBJ2-7,TGTGCCAGTAGTCCTAACGACAGGGAGTCCAACGAGCAGTACTTC,CASSPNDRESNEQYF
many,TRBV7-9,.,TRBJ1-2,TGTGCCAGCAGCTTCTCAACGAAGGGGCCCTATGGCTACACCTTC,CASSFSTKGPYGYTF
.,TRBV7-6,TRBD1,TRBJ1-4,TGTGCCAGCAGCTCAGAGAGCAGGACAGGGATGGGTGAAAAACTGTTTTTT,CASSSESRTGMGEKLFF
.,TRBV18,.,TRBJ1-6,TGTGCCAGCTCACAGCAGGGTAACTCGGATTCACCCCTCCACTTT,CASSQQGNSDSPLHF
few,TRBV6-2/TRBV6-3,.,TRBJ1-1,TGTGCCAGCAGTTACTCGATGACGTCCCTCAGGGCTTTCTTT,CASSYSMTSLRAFF
.,TRBV28,TRBD1,TRBJ1-2,TGTGCCAGCAGCAAACAGATCGCAGGGGGCGCCTATGGCTACACCTTC,CASSKQIAGGAYGYTF
few,TRBV5-1,.,TRBJ2-1,TGCGCCAGCAACATCCAAGGGGGCAATGAGCAGTTCTTC,CASNIQGGNEQFF
.,TRBV7-3,TRBD1,TRBJ2-5,TGTGCCAGCAGCCCAACCGGGACAGGGACAGAGACCCAGTACTTC,CASSPTGTGTETQYF
.,TRBV5-1,.,TRBJ1-1,TGCGCCAGCAGCCCGGACAGCAAGCCACCAATGAACACTGAAGCTTTCTTT,CASSPDSKPPMNTEAFF
few,TRBV28,.,TRBJ2-7,TGTGCCAGCAGTCCCGATGCGGTTAGCTCCTACGAGCAGTACTTC,CASSPDAVSSYEQYF
many,TRBV4-3,TRBD1,TRBJ2-7,TGCGCCAGCAGCCAAGACCGGACAGGGGGAGGCTACGAGCAGTACTTC,CASSQDRTGGGYEQYF
many,TRBV5-1,TRBD1,TRBJ2-7,TGCGCCAGCAGCTTGAATACAGGGGTCGATGAGCAGTACTTC,CASSLNTGVDEQYF
few,TRBV9,.,TRBJ2-7,TGTGCCAGCAGCCCCGTGGTCTACCCCTACGAGCAGTACTTC,CASSPVVYPYEQYF
many,TRBV7-9,.,TRBJ2-3,TGTGCCAGCAGCTTAGGCCGGGGGCAGGGGTCCACAGATACGCAGTATTTT,CASSLGRGQGSTDTQYF
many,TRBV7-2,TRBD2,TRBJ2-1,TGTGCCAGCAGCGCGGCCGGGACTAGCGCCTACAATGAGCAGTTCTTC,CASSAAGTSAYNEQFF
many,TRBV29-1,.,TRBJ2-5,TGCAGCGTGGATACAGGTCAAGAGACCCAGTACTTC,CSVDTGQETQYF
many,TRBV18,TRBD2,TRBJ2-7,TGTGCCAGCTCACCCCTCGGACTAGCGGGGAGCTCCTACGAGCAGTACTTC,CASSPLGLAGSSYEQYF
.,TRBV11-2,TRBD2,TRBJ2-1,TGTGCCAGCAGCTTAACTCGTCTAGCGGGGGGCGATGAGCAGTTCTTC,CASSLTRLAGGDEQFF
few,TRBV6-2/TRBV6-3,TRBD1,TRBJ2-7,TGTGCCAGCAGCCACGGGACAGTACGTTACGAGCAGTACTTC,CASSHGTVRYEQYF
.,TRBV11-3,TRBD1,TRBJ2-5,TGTGCCAGCAGCATCGGGACAGAGCAAGAGACCCAGTACTTC,CASSIGTEQETQYF
few,TRBV20-1,.,TRBJ1-1,TGCAGTGCTAGAGATCAACCCTCGACGGCTTTGAACACTGAAGCTTTCTTT,CSARDQPSTALNTEAFF
few,TRBV3-1,TRBD1,TRBJ2-5,TGTGCCAGCAGCCGAAGACAGGGGGCTCTCGGAGAGACCCAGTACTTC,CASSRRQGALGETQYF
many,TRBV5-1,.,TRBJ1-2,TGCGCCAGCAGCACGGATTGGTCAGCTAACTATGGCTACACCTTC,CASSTDWSANYGYTF
many,TRBV24-1,TRBD2,TRBJ2-3,TGTGCCACCAGTGACAGGACATCGGGAGGAGATACGCAGTATTTT,CATSDRTSGGDTQYF
.,TRBV29-1,.,TRBJ1-2,TGCAGCGTTGCGGCCGGGTTATGGGGCTACACCTTC,CSVAAGLWGYTF
many,TRBV7-9,.,TRBJ1-1,TGTGCCAGCAGCCCCGGCCCTTTGAACACTGAAGCTTTCTTT,CASSPGPLNTEAFF
.,TRBV14,.,TRBJ2-3,TGTGCCAGCAGCCAGACAGTGGAGTTCACAGATACGCAGTATTTT,CASSQTVEFTDTQYF
.,TRBV7-2,.,TRBJ1-5,TGTGCCAGCAGCCAAATTGGACCATATAGCAATCAGCCCCAGCATTTT,CASSQIGPYSNQPQHF
many,TRBV7-9,TRBD1,TRBJ1-2,TGTGCCAGCAGCTTGACAGGGCCCTATGGCTACACCTTC,CASSLTGPYGYTF
.,TRBV3-1,.,TRBJ2-1,TGTGCCAGCAGCCAAGTTAATTTAGACGGCCCCGGGAGCTCCTACAATGAGCAGTTCTTC,CASSQVNLDGPGSSYNEQFF
many,TRBV7-2,.,TRBJ1-6,TGTGCCAGCAGCTCCCCCCCGAGCGGGTATTCACCCCTCCACTTT,CASSSPPSGYSPLHF
many,TRBV30,.,TRBJ2-1,TGTGCCTGGAGTGGGGGCAGGGACAATGAGCAGTTCTTC,CAWSGGRDNEQFF
many,TRBV7-2,.,TRBJ2-3,TGTGCCAGCAGCTTCGGTCTTCACACAGATACGCAGTATTTT,CASSFGLHTDTQYF
many,TRBV20-1,TRBD2,TRBJ2-7,TGCAGTGCTAGAGACAAGACTAGCGGGGGGACAAATTACGAGCAGTACTTC,CSARDKTSGGTNYEQYF
many,TRBV9,.,TRBJ2-1,TGTGCCAGCAGCGTAGCGGGTTTCTCCTACAATGAGCAGTTCTTC,CASSVAGFSYNEQFF
few,TRBV7-2,.,TRBJ1-2,TGTGCCAGCAGCCCCCTCCTCGGGAGAAAATATGGCTACACCTTC,CASSPLLGRKYGYTF
many,TRBV12-3/TRBV12-4,.,TRBJ2-1,TGTGCCAGCACCCCCTACAATGAGCAGTTCTTC,CASTPYNEQFF
many,TRBV9,.,TRBJ2-5,TGTGCCAGCAGCGTAGACAACTACGGGACCCAGTACTTC,CASSVDNYGTQYF
many,TRBV27,.,TRBJ2-7,TGTGCCAGCAGTTCGCGACAGTCGATGGAGCAGTACTTC,CASSSRQSMEQYF
many,TRBV12-3/TRBV12-4,TRBD1,TRBJ1-2,TGTGCCAGCAGTTTAAGGACAGGGGATCCCTATGGCTACACCTTC,CASSLRTGDPYGYTF
many,TRBV7-2,.,TRBJ2-3,TGTGCCAGCACCACGGATGCCGTTAATACGCAGTATTTT,CASTTDAVNTQYF
few,TRBV7-9,.,TRBJ1-1,TGTGCCAGCAGCGAATGGGGGAGGCTAGGTACTGAAGCTTTCTTT,CASSEWGRLGTEAFF
few,TRBV6-1,.,TRBJ1-5,TGTGCCAGCAGTGAAAAGGCATTGAGCAATCAGCCCCAGCATTTT,CASSEKALSNQPQHF
many,TRBV7-2,TRBD1,TRBJ2-1,TGTGCCAGCAGCTCCGGAGACAGGGCCTACAATGAGCAGTTCTTC,CASSSGDRAYNEQFF
many,TRBV7-2,.,TRBJ2-2,TGTGCCAGCAGCTTAGCGATCGGAAGCGGGGAGCTGTTTTTT,CASSLAIGSGELFF
few,TRBV12-3/TRBV12-4,.,TRBJ1-2,TGTGCCAGCAGTTGGGGTGGGGGGCGCGTGAACTATGGCTACACCTTC,CASSWGGGRVNYGYTF
few,TRBV10-1,.,TRBJ2-5,TGCGCCAACAGTGAGTCGGCCATGGGTCAAGAGACCCAGTACTTC,CANSESAMGQETQYF
.,TRBV6-4,.,TRBJ2-7,TGTGCCAGCAGTGTCCAAGGAGGTCACTCCTACAATGCGCAGTACTTC,CASSVQGGHSYNAQYF
.,TRBV30,.,TRBJ2-5,TGTGCCTGGAGGGGCCCCACTGGGGGCCGGACGGAGACCCAGTACTTC,CAWRGPTGGRTETQYF
.,TRBV28,.,TRBJ1-6,TGTGCCGGCGATGATAATTCACCCCTCCACTTT,CAGDDNSPLHF
.,TRBV6-2/TRBV6-3,.,TRBJ1-1,TGTGCCAGCAGGGATGACAGGCCTGAAGCTTTCTTT,CASRDDRPEAFF
few,TRBV6-1,.,TRBJ1-1,TGTGCCAGCAGTGAAGCGCCGATGAAGTCCGGGTCGAACACTGAAGCTTTCTTT,CASSEAPMKSGSNTEAFF
many,TRBV9,TRBD1,TRBJ2-1,TGTGCCAGCAGCGTAGCCTGGGACAGGGTGGTTGAGCAGTTCTTC,CASSVAWDRVVEQFF
many,TRBV6-1,TRBD1,TRBJ2-3,TGTGCCAGCAAAGCGAGGACAGGGGCTAGCACAGATACGCAGTATTTT,CASKARTGASTDTQYF
.,TRBV12-3/TRBV12-4,TRBD2,TRBJ2-3,TGTGCCAGCATTAGCGGGGGAGTGAGCACAGATACGCAGTATTTT,CASISGGVSTDTQYF
.,TRBV15,.,TRBJ2-3,TGTGCCACCAGCAGAGATCGGGGGTACGGCACAGATACGCAGTATTTT,CATSRDRGYGTDTQYF